The T cell receptor (beta chain) under discussion was sequenced for a study of blood T cell repertoires in COVID-19. Study-level background: Samples taken during acute and convalescent COVID-19 were collected in the United States, Italy and Spain.

This clone was counted a few times. Trimming removed 4 bases from V and 8 bases from J, with 9 bases in between. The CDR3 extends over 13 amino acids. The germline V gene encodes CDR1 MNHEY and CDR2 SVGAGI. Original data processing: Estimation of nucleated cell counts relied on the amplification of reference gene primers. Some clones are missing from TCRdb's copy, which holds only in-frame ones; the method was immunoSEQ multiplex PCR. That table supplies the V and J calls and clone size; D and trimming were determined from the DNA. The table includes about 44,000 clones, under 90% detected once. J is TRBJ1-6 and V is TRBV6-5; D remains unclear. The sample comprised peripheral blood. This receptor was obtained from a human donor in a cohort sampled during active COVID-19. DNA of the CDR3: TGTGCCAGCAGTTCCAGTCTAGATTCACCCCTCCACTTT. Its translation: CASSSSLDSPLHF.